This T cell receptor beta chain stems from a study of CD8 T cells in ankylosing spondylitis (dated by TCRdb to about 2017). Notes on the research overall: The study set out to find disease-linked TCR variants by profiling T cell receptor beta repertoires in ankylosing spondylitis patients and healthy donors. The full study cohort comprised 20 to 30 ankylosing spondylitis patients and approximately 100 healthy donors. Samples of peripheral blood were taken, and for ankylosing spondylitis patients, synovial fluid was collected as well. Here is what the overall study found, with its caveats: Some motif variants had previously been reported in the synovial fluid and blood of reactive arthritis patients, which suggests shared mechanisms of disease initiation. A CD8+ phenotype was shown by the disease-linked clones, which were found at relatively low frequencies in peripheral blood. According to the report, matched synovial fluid samples from ankylosing spondylitis patients were significantly enriched for the disease-linked clones. A TCR beta motif made up of under ten highly homologous amino acid variants appeared to be characteristic of blood from ankylosing spondylitis patients.

Instrument on record: Illumina MiSeq. Quantitative 5'-RACE with molecular barcodes was used to prepare TCR beta libraries. Per the original workflow: A new computational method based on a probabilistic model of VDJ rearrangement was used to identify disease-linked TCR variants. TCRdb reanalyzed the raw reads on its own, using fastp at Q25 for trimming and MiXCR for clone calling, and kept in-frame beta chains. Rows matching on CDR3 protein sequence are summarized as one entry with the most common DNA and genes. The V and J calls reflect TCRdb's pipeline rather than the authors' work. The sample data list around 39,000 distinct CDR3 sequences, and 16% of these were observed just once. The ten most abundant clones make up about 45% of the sample. As for this clonotype: The specificity of this receptor is unknown. There are no base qualities to consult, and no much larger clone falls within one base.

The CDR3, cysteine through phenylalanine, is 16 amino acids long. The kept DNA is CDR3 alone, 48 bases in frame from the first base. Cut back by 2 bases and 1 base, the V and J ends lie 13 bases apart. CDR1 and CDR2 are read off the germline V gene as SGHRS and YFSETQ. The TCR originated in a male donor with ankylosing spondylitis or in good health (not recorded which). The rearrangement joined TRBV5-1 to TRBJ2-1; the best D guess is TRBD2, with 5 bases matching. The sequenced material came from blood. Here is the DNA: TGCGCCAGCAGCTTTAGCGCCGGATTATCCTACAATGAGCAGTTCTTC. This codes for CASSFSAGLSYNEQFF.